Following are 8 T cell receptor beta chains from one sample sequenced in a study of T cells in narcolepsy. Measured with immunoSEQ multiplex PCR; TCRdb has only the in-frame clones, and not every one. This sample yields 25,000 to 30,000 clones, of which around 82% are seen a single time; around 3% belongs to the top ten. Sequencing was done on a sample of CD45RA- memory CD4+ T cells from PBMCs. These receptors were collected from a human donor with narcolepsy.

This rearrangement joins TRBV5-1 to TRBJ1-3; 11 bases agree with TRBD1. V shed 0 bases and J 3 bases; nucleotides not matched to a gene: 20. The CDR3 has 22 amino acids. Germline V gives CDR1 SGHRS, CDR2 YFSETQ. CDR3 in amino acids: CASSLAIAGTGGILSGGNTIYF. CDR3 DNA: TGCGCCAGCAGCTTGGCCATCGCCGGGACAGGGGGAATTCTAAGCGGTGGAAACACCATATATTTT.

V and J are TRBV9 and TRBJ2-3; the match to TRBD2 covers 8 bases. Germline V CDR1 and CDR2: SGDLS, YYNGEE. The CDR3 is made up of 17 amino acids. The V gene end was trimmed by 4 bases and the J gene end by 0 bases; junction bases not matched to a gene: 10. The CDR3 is CASSPGGSGGSTDTQYF. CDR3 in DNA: TGTGCCAGCAGCCCCGGAGGGAGCGGGGGAAGCACAGATACGCAGTATTTT.

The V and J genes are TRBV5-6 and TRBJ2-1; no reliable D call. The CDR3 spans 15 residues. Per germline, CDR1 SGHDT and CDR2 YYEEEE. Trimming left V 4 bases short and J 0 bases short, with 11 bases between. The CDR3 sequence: CASSDDPSSYNEQFF. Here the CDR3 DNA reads TGTGCCAGCAGCGACGACCCCAGCTCCTACAATGAGCAGTTCTTC.

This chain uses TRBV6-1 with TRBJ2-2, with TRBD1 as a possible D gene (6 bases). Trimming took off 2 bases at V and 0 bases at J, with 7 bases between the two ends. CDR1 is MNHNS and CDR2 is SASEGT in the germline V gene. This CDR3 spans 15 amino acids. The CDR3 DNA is TGTGCCAGCAGTGAACCAGGGGCGAACACCGGGGAGCTGTTTTTT. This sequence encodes CASSEPGANTGELFF.

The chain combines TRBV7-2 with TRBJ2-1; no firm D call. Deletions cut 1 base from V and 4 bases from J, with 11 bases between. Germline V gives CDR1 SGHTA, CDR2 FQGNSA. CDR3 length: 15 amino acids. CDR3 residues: CASSLEAETYNEQFF. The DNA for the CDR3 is TGTGCCAGCAGCTTAGAGGCGGAGACTTACAATGAGCAGTTCTTC.

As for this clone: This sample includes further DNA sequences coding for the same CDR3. In nucleotides, the CDR3 is TGTGCCAGCAGCCGGGACAGGGGGCACTACGAGCAGTACTTC. Amino acid sequence: CASSRDRGHYEQYF. The V call is TRBV2, the J call TRBJ2-7; 12 bases align to TRBD1. Losses at the gene ends were 6 bases for V and 3 bases for J; bases not matched to a gene: 3. This CDR3 comprises 14 residues. CDR1 is SNHLY, CDR2 FYNNEI, per germline.

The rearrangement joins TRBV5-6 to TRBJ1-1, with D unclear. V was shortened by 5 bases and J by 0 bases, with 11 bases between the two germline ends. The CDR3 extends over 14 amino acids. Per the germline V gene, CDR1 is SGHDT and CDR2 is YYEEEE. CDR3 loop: CASRRGVVNTEAFF. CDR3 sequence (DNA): TGTGCCAGCAGACGCGGGGTAGTGAACACTGAAGCTTTCTTT. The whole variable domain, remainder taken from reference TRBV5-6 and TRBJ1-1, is DAGVTQSPTHLIKTRGQQVTLRCSPKSGHDTVSWYQQALGQGPQFIFQYYEEEERQRGNFPDRFSGHQFPNYSSELNVNALLLGDSALYLCASRRGVVNTEAFFGQGTRLTVV.

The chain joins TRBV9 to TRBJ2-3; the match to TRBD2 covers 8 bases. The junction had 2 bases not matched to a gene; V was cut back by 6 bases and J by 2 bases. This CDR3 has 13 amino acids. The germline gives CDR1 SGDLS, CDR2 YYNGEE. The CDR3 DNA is TGTGCCAGCACACTAGCGGACACAGATACGCAGTATTTT. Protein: CASTLADTDTQYF. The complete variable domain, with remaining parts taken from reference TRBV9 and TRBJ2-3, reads DSGVTQTPKHLITATGQRVTLRCSPRSGDLSVYWYQQSLDQGLQFLIQYYNGEERAKGNILERFSAQQFPDLHSELNLSSLELGDSALYFCASTLADTDTQYFGPGTRLTVL.